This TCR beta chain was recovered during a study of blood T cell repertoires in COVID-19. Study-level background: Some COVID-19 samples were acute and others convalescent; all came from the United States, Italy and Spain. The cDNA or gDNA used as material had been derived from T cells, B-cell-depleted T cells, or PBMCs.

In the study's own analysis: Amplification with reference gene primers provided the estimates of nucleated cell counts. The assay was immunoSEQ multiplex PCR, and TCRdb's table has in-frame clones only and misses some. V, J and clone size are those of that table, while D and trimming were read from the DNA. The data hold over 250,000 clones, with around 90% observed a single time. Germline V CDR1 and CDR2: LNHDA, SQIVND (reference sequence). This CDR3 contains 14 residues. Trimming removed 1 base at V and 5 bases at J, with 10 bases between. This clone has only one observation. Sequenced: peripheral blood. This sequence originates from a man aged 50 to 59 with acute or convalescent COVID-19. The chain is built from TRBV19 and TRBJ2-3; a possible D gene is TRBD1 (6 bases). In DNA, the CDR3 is TGTGCCAGTAGTATAGGACAGGCAATAGATACGCAGTATTTT. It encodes CASSIGQAIDTQYF.